Below are 25 T cell receptor beta chains sequenced from a single sample in a study of blood T cells in healthy people across ages. Combining a sample-barcoded 5' primer with a J-beta primer mix, a second PCR ran for about 7 to 12 cycles. TCRdb called the 5' RACE reads again in MiXCR, with one record for every CDR3 protein. There are some 1.5 million distinct CDR3 sequences in the sample; 28% occur only once, and 7.7% lies in the top ten. Sequenced material: blood. These receptors originate from a woman under 40 in good health.

This clonotype came up a few times. The chain couples TRBV14 to TRBJ2-7; D perhaps matches TRBD1 (5 bases). V shed 4 bases and J shed 7 bases, with 17 bases lying between them. CDR1 SGHDN and CDR2 FVKESK come from the germline V gene. There are 14 residues in the CDR3. The chain's CDR3 is CASSPLGPLREQYF. CDR3 bases: TGTGCCAGCAGCCCCTTGGGGCCCCTACGAGAGCAGTACTTC.

The genes are TRBV20-1 and TRBJ2-5; D possibly matches TRBD1 or TRBD2 (5 bases each). Germline V gene data show CDR1 as DFQATT and CDR2 as SNEGSKA (reference sequence). This CDR3 has 15 amino acids. V was clipped by 3 bases and J by 1 base, with 15 bases between them. The CDR3 sequence is CSARRGQRGQETQYF. The CDR3, as DNA: TGCAGTGCTAGGAGGGGCCAACGGGGCCAAGAGACCCAGTACTTC.

This clonotype has at least ten counts. The J gene is TRBJ2-5, the V gene TRBV6-5; D gene unclear. CDR1 is MNHEY, CDR2 SVGAGI, per germline. This CDR3 has 13 residues. V dropped 7 bases and J dropped 6 bases, with 15 bases sitting between them. In nucleotides, the CDR3 is TGTGCCAGCACCACTCTGGGCGCCCAGACCCAGTACTTC. This translates into CASTTLGAQTQYF.

The sample holds many counts of this clonotype. J is TRBJ2-1 and V is TRBV20-1, with TRBD2 matching 13 bases. CDR1 and CDR2 from the germline V gene are DFQATT and SNEGSKA (reference sequence). This CDR3 region has 16 residues. Trimming took 7 bases from V and 5 from J; bases not matched to a gene: 11. DNA for the CDR3: TGCAGTGGTGGGACTAGCGGGACTACCTGGAACAATGAGCAGTTCTTC. Protein: CSGGTSGTTWNNEQFF.

This sequence joins TRBV29-1 and TRBJ2-7; a possible D gene is TRBD1 (6 bases). V lost 7 bases and J 5 bases, leaving 15 bases between the germline ends. This CDR3 has 12 residues. From germline, CDR1 is SQVTM and CDR2 ANQGSEA. In DNA form, the CDR3 reads TGCAGCGGTGACAGGACGTCCCACGAGCAGTACTTC. This sequence encodes CSGDRTSHEQYF.

This clonotype was seen repeatedly, ten times or more. This chain uses TRBV10-3 with TRBJ1-5, with 8 positions matching TRBD1. Per germline, CDR1 ENHRY and CDR2 SYGVKD. The V gene end was trimmed by 8 bases and the J gene end by 4 bases; junction bases not matched to a gene: 7. CDR3 size: 14 residues. This chain's CDR3 is CAIGGTGTNQPQHF. For the CDR3, the DNA is TGTGCCATCGGGGGGACAGGAACAAATCAGCCCCAGCATTTT.

This clonotype showed up just a few times. The chain employs TRBV29-1 and TRBJ2-5; D may be TRBD2 (6 bases). Germline assignment: CDR1 SQVTM and CDR2 ANQGSEA. The V end lost 5 bases, the J end lost 4 bases, and 14 bases lay between the germline ends. The CDR3 loop spans 13 amino acids. The CDR3 sequence: CSVFGGGSETQYF. As DNA, the CDR3 is TGCAGCGTTTTCGGGGGTGGGTCAGAGACCCAGTACTTC. Based on the CDR3 plus reference TRBV29-1 and TRBJ2-5, the full variable domain is SAVISQKPSRDICQRGTSLTIQCQVDSQVTMMFWYRQQPGQSLTLIATANQGSEATYESGFVIDKFPISRPNLTFSTLTVSNMSPEDSSIYLCSVFGGGSETQYFGPGTRLLVL.

This clonotype came up a few times. A read error may account for a junction end that differs from germline. The rearrangement links TRBV10-2 to TRBJ1-2, with TRBD1 as a possible D gene (6 bases). The V gene's germline CDR1 is WSHSY and CDR2 SAAADI. The length of the CDR3 is 15 residues. The CDR3 reads CASKVGRGPNYGHTF. DNA of the CDR3: TGCGCCAGCAAAGTAGGGCGGGGGCCTAACTATGGCCACACCTTC.

At least ten counts were recorded for this clonotype. The rearrangement links TRBV12-3 or TRBV12-4 to TRBJ2-7; D may be TRBD1 or TRBD2 (5 bases each). The CDR3 totals 12 residues. V gave up 6 bases and J gave up 7 bases, with 13 bases separating them. The CDR3 loop is CASSRPGTEQYF. The CDR3, as DNA: TGTGCCAGCAGCCGTCCGGGGACGGAGCAGTACTTC.

This chain connects TRBV5-1 to TRBJ2-1, with D maybe TRBD1 (6 bases). The CDR3 covers 14 residues. The V and J ends lost 4 bases and 5 bases respectively, with 13 bases between them. Germline-derived CDR1 and CDR2 are SGHRS and YFSETQ. CDR3 nucleotides: TGCGCCAGCAGCCTGGACAGCATGAACAATGAGCAGTTCTTC. Its translation: CASSLDSMNNEQFF.

This sequence joins TRBV20-1 and TRBJ1-4; 7 positions match TRBD1. Germline CDR1 and CDR2: DFQATT and SNEGSKA (reference sequence). V was clipped by 1 base and J by 5 bases; unmatched bases: 7. The CDR3 contains 15 residues. CDR3 in DNA: TGCAGTGCTAGAGCCGCGGGACAGTGGAATGAAAAACTGTTTTTT. This gives the protein CSARAAGQWNEKLFF.

The CDR3 sequence: CAISESLREGNEQFF. In nucleotides, the CDR3 is TGTGCCATCAGTGAGTCCCTGCGGGAGGGCAATGAGCAGTTCTTC. The chain combines TRBV10-3 with TRBJ2-1, with 9 bases matching TRBD2. Per the germline V gene, CDR1 is ENHRY and CDR2 is SYGVKD. V was pared by 0 bases and J by 6 bases, with 3 bases of the junction left unmatched. The CDR3 spans 15 residues.

V usage is TRBV30 and J usage is TRBJ2-7; D may be TRBD2 (6 bases). V was cut by 1 base and J by 3 bases, with 10 bases left in between. The CDR3 sequence is 13 residues long. Germline CDR1 and CDR2: GTSNPN and SVGIG (reference sequence). CDR3 coding DNA: TGTGCCTGGAGTGGCCGGGGGTTCTACGAGCAGTACTTC. It is translated as CAWSGRGFYEQYF.

For this clonotype: Possible read error: a much larger clone is one base away. The chain joins TRBV2 to TRBJ2-3; 7 bases map to TRBD2. Germline V gene data show CDR1 as SNHLY and CDR2 as FYNNEI. The CDR3 contains 16 residues. Trimming cost V 6 bases and J 3 bases; bases outside gene matches: 12. CDR3 in DNA: TGTGCCAGCAGGAGGGACGGCTCGGGGGGAACAGATACGCAGTATTTT. It codes for CASRRDGSGGTDTQYF.

This chain joins TRBV27 and TRBJ2-1; 10 bases agree with TRBD2. Germline CDR1 is MNHEY and CDR2 is SMNVEV (reference sequence). This CDR3 has 14 amino acids. The junction had 4 bases not matched to a gene; V was cut back by 7 bases and J by 4 bases. This CDR3 is CASKLAGLYNEQFF. CDR3 DNA sequence: TGTGCCAGCAAACTAGCGGGGCTGTACAATGAGCAGTTCTTC.

The rearrangement uses TRBV5-6 and TRBJ2-7; D ambiguous. Matching the DNA end better, TRBJ2-5 makes the J call doubtful. Per germline, CDR1 SGHDT and CDR2 YYEEEE. This CDR3 has 11 amino acids. The CDR3 loop reads CASSLIGTQYF. In DNA, the CDR3 is TGTGCCAGCAGCTTGATAGGGACCCAGTACTTC.

V usage is TRBV4-1 and J usage is TRBJ2-3, with 10 bases aligning to TRBD2. The V gene's germline CDR1 is MGHRA and CDR2 YSYEKL. V lost 3 bases and J lost 0; bases outside the gene matches: 3. CDR3 length equals 16 residues. The CDR3, as DNA: TGCGCCAGCAGCCATCCGACTAGCGGGAGCACAGATACGCAGTATTTT. The encoded protein is CASSHPTSGSTDTQYF.

The table lists this clonotype with a few counts. The chain is built from TRBV28 and TRBJ1-2; possible D gene TRBD1, 6 bases. Germline-derived CDR1 and CDR2 are MDHEN and SYDVKM. Trimming took off 4 bases at V and 9 bases at J, with 21 bases between the two ends. The CDR3 contains 15 residues. The CDR3 is CASSWGTLPLARYTF. DNA of the CDR3: TGTGCCAGCAGTTGGGGGACACTTCCCCTCGCTCGCTACACCTTC.

This clonotype has at least ten counts. The chain combines TRBV7-2 with TRBJ2-4; no reliable D call. The V end was cut by 2 bases, the J end by 13 bases, with 9 bases between. This CDR3 spans 11 amino acids. CDR1 and CDR2 from the germline V gene are SGHTA and FQGNSA. CDR3 DNA sequence: TGTGCCAGCAGCTTAACGAGAGAGCAGTACTTC. Its translation: CASSLTREQYF.

This rearrangement joins TRBV12-3 or TRBV12-4 to TRBJ2-1; TRBD2 matches 9 bases. J gave up 4 bases and V 4 bases, and 8 bases lay outside the gene matches. The length of the CDR3 is 16 residues. The CDR3 coding sequence is TGTGCCAGCAGTTCACAACTAGCGGGTTTTTACAATGAGCAGTTCTTC. It yields the protein CASSSQLAGFYNEQFF.

This chain connects TRBV10-3 to TRBJ2-4; no definite D call. The tail of the sequence fits TRBJ2-7 better, so the J call may be wrong. The germline CDR1 and CDR2 sequences are ENHRY and SYGVKD. The CDR3 loop spans 16 amino acids. For the CDR3, the DNA is TGTGCCATCAGTGAAGGCCTGGTGGATCTCTCCTACGAGCAGTACTTC. It yields the protein CAISEGLVDLSYEQYF.

This clonotype has ten or more counts. This chain connects TRBV29-1 to TRBJ2-1, with a possible D match to TRBD1 (6 bases). The CDR3 covers 11 residues. Germline CDR1 is SQVTM and CDR2 is ANQGSEA. Trimming removed 6 bases from V and 7 bases from J, with 10 bases in between. The chain's CDR3 is CSVVRGNEQFF. CDR3 sequence (DNA): TGCAGCGTAGTCAGGGGTAATGAGCAGTTCTTC.

This sequence joins TRBV20-1 and TRBJ1-4; 8 bases are a match to TRBD1. The CDR3 is 16 amino acids. The junction had 11 bases not matched to a gene; V was cut back by 0 bases and J by 8 bases. Germline loops: CDR1 DFQATT, CDR2 SNEGSKA (reference sequence). CDR3 sequence reads: CSAREGGQGAPEKLFF. The CDR3 DNA reads as TGCAGTGCTAGAGAAGGCGGGCAGGGGGCGCCGGAAAAACTGTTTTTT.

As concerns this clonotype: A much larger clone lies one base from this, so it may be a read error. The V call is TRBV5-1, the J call TRBJ2-7, with 8 bases matching TRBD1. Per germline, CDR1 SGHRS and CDR2 YFSETQ. This CDR3 spans 15 amino acids. This chain's CDR3 is CAGSLIGTGVYEQYF. The CDR3 region has the DNA TGCGCCGGCAGCTTGATTGGGACAGGCGTGTACGAGCAGTACTTC.

As regards this clonotype: Mismatch with germline at one junction end may stem from a read error. This chain connects TRBV20-1 to TRBJ1-2; weak D call: TRBD1 (5 bases). Germline V gene sequence: CDR1 DFQATT, CDR2 SNEGSKA (reference sequence). CDR3 size: 16 residues. CDR3: CSARDDDWAGLYGHTF. The CDR3 bases are TGCAGTGCTAGAGATGACGATTGGGCAGGGCTCTATGGCCACACCTTC.